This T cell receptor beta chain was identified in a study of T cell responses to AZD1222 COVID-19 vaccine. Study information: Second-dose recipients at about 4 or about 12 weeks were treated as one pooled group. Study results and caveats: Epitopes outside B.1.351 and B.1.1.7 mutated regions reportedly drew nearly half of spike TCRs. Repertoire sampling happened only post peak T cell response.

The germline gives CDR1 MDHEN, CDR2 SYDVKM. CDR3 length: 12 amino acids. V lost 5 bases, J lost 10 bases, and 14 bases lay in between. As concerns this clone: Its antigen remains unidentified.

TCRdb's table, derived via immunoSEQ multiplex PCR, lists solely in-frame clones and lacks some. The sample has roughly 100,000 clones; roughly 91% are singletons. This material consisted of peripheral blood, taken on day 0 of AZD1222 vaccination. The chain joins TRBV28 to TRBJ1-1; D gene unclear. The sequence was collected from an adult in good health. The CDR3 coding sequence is TGTGCCAGCAGTCATCCTAGGGTAGGAGCTTTCTTT. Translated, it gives CASSHPRVGAFF.